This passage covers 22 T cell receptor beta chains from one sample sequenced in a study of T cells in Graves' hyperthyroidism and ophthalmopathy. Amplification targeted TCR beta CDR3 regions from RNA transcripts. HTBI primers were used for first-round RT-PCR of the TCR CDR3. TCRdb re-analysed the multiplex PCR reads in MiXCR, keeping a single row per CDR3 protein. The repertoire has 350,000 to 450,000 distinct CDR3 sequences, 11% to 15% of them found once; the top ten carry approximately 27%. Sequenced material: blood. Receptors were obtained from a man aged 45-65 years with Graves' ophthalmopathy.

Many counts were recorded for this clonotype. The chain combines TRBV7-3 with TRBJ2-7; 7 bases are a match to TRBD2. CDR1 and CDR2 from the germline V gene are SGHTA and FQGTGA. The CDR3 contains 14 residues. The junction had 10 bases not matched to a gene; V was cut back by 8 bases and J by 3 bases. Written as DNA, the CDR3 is TGTGCCAGCCCGGGAGGCGGGACGTACTACGAGCAGTACTTC. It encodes CASPGGGTYYEQYF.

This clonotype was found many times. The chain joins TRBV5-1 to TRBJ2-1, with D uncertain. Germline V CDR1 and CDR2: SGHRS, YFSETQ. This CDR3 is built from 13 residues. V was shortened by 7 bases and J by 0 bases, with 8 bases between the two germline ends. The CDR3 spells CASYQSSYNEQFF. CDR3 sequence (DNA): TGCGCCAGCTACCAGAGCTCCTACAATGAGCAGTTCTTC.

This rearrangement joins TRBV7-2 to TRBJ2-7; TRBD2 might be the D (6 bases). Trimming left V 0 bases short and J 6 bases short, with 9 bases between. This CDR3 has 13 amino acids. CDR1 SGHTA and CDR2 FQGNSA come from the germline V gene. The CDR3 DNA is TGTGCCAGCAGCTTAGCGGGGACTCCCGAGCAGTACTTC. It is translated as CASSLAGTPEQYF.

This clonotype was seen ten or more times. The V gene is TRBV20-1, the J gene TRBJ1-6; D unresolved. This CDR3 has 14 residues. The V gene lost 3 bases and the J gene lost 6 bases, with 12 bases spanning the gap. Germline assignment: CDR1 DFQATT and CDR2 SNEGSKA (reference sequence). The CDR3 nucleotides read TGCAGTGCTAGCCCGGTCATGGGTAATTCACCCCTCCACTTT. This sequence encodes CSASPVMGNSPLHF.

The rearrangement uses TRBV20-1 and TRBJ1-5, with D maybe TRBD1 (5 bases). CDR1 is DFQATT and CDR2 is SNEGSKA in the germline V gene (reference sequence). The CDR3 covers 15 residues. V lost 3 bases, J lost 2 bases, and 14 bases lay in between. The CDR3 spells CSASSPTEGNQPQHF. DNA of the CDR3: TGCAGTGCTAGCTCGCCGACAGAAGGCAATCAGCCCCAGCATTTT.

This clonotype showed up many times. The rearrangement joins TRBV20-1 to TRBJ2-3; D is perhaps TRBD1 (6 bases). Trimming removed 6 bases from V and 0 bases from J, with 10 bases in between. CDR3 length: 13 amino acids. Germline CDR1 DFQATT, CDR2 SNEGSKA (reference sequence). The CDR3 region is CSAQGRSTDTQYF. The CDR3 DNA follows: TGCAGTGCCCAGGGGCGGAGCACAGATACGCAGTATTTT.

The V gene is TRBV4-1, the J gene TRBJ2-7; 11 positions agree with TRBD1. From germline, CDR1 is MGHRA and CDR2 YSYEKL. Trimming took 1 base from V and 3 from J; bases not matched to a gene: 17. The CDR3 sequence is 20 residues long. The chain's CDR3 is CASSQVWGPGQGGIGYEQYF. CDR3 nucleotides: TGCGCCAGCAGCCAAGTTTGGGGCCCGGGACAGGGGGGTATCGGCTACGAGCAGTACTTC.

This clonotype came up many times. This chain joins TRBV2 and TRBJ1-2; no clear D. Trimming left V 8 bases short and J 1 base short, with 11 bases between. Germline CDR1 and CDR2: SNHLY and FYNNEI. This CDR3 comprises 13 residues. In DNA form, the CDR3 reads TGTGCCAGCGGCGGAGGGATTAACTATGGCTACACCTTC. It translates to CASGGGINYGYTF.

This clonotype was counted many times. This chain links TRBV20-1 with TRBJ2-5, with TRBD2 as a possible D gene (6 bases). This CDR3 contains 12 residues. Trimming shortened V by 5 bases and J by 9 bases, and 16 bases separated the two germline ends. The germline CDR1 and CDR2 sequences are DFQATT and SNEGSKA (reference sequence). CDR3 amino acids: CSARSSGEPQYF. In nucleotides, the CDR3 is TGCAGTGCTCGATCTTCGGGGGAGCCCCAGTACTTC.

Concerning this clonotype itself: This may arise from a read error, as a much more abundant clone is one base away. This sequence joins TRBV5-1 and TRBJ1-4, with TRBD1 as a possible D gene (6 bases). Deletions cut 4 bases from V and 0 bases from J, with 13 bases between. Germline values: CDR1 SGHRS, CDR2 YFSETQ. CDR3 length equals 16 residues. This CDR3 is CASSRQEATTNEKLFF. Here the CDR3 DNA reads TGCGCCAGCAGCCGACAGGAGGCGACAACTAATGAAAAACTGTTTTTT. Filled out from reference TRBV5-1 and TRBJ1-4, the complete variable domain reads KAGVTQTPRYLIKTRGQQVTLSCSPISGHRSVSWYQQTPGQGLQFLFEYFSETQRNKGNFPGRFSGRQFSNSRSEMNVSTLELGDSALYLCASSRQEATTNEKLFFGSGTQLSVL.

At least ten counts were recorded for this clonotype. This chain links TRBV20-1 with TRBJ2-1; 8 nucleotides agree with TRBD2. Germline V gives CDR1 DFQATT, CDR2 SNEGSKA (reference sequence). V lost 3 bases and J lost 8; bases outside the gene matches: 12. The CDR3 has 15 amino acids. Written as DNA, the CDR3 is TGCAGTGCTAGTTTTGTGGAGCGGGAGACACATGAGCAGTTCTTC. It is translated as CSASFVERETHEQFF.

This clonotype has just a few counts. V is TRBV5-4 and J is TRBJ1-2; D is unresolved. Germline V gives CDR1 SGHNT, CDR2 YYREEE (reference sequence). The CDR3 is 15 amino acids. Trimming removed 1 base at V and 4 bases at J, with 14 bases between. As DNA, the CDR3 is TGTGCCAGCAGCTTGAAGGCGGAAAGAGGCTATGGCTACACCTTC. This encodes CASSLKAERGYGYTF.

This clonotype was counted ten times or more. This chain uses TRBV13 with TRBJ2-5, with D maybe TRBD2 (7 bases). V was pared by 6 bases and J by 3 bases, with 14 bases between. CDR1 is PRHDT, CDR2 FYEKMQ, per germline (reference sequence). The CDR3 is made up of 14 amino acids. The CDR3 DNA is TGTGCCAGCAGACGGTGGGGGGGCGAAGAGACCCAGTACTTC. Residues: CASRRWGGEETQYF.

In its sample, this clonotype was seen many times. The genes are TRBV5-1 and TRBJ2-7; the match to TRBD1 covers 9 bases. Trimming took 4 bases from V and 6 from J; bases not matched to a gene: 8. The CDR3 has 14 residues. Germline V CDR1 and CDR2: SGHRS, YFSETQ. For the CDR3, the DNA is TGCGCCAGCAGCCAGGGACAGGGTGGGCGCGAGCAGTACTTC. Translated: CASSQGQGGREQYF.

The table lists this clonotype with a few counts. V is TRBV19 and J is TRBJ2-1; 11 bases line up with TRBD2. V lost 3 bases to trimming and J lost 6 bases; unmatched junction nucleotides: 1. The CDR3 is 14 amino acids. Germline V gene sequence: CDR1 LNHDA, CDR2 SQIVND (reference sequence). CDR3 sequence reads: CASSMTSGINEQFF. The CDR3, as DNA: TGTGCCAGTAGTATGACTAGCGGGATCAATGAGCAGTTCTTC. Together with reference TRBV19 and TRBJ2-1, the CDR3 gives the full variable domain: DGGITQSPKYLFRKEGQNVTLSCEQNLNHDAMYWYRQDPGQGLRLIYYSQIVNDFQKGDIAEGYSVSREKKESFPLTVTSAQKNPTAFYLCASSMTSGINEQFFGPGTRLTVL.

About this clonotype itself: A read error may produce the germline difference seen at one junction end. CDR3 coding DNA: TGTACCAGCCAGCGGAGCATCAATGAGCAGTTCTTC. Encoded protein: CTSQRSINEQFF. The rearrangement joins TRBV12-3 or TRBV12-4 to TRBJ2-1, with D possibly TRBD2 on 5 matching bases. This CDR3 has 12 residues.

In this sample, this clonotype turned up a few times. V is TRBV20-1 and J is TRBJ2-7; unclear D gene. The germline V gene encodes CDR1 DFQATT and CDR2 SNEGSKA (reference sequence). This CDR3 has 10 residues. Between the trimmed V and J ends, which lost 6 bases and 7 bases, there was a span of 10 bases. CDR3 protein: CSAKNLEQYF. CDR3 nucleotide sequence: TGCAGTGCAAAGAACCTTGAGCAGTACTTC.

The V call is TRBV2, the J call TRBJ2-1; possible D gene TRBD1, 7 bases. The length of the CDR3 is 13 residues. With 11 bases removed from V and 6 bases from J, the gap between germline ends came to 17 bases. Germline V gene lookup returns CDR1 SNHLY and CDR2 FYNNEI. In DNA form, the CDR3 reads TGTGCCGGAGGGACAGTTCTATTCAATGAGCAGTTCTTC. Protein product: CAGGTVLFNEQFF.

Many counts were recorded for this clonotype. The CDR3 reads CASSPRTGRGLIHTEAFF. The CDR3 DNA reads TGTGCCAGCAGCCCCCGGACGGGCAGGGGGCTTATACACACTGAAGCTTTCTTT. The rearrangement uses TRBV7-8 and TRBJ1-1; 8 bases line up with TRBD1. V shed 5 bases and J 3 bases; nucleotides not matched to a gene: 17. This CDR3 contains 18 residues. The germline gives CDR1 SGHVS, CDR2 FQNEAQ. Using reference TRBV7-8 and TRBJ1-1 for the parts outside the CDR3, the full variable domain is GAGVSQSPRYKVAKRGQDVALRCDPISGHVSLFWYQQALGQGPEFLTYFQNEAQLDKSGLPSDRFFAERPEGSVSTLKIQRTQQEDSAVYLCASSPRTGRGLIHTEAFFGQGTRLTVV.

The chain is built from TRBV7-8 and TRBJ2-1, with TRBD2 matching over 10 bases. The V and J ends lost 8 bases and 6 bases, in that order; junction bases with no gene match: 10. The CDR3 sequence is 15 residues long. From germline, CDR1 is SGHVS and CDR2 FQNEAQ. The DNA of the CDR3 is TGTGCCAGCGGTCTAGCGGGAGTTCAGTTCAATGAGCAGTTCTTC. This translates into CASGLAGVQFNEQFF.

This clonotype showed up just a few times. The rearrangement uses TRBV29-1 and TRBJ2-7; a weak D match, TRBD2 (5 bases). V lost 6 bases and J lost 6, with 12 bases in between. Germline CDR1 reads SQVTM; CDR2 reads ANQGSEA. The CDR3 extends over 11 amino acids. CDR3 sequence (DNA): TGCAGCGTGGAATTACTAGGCGAGCAGTACTTC. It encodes CSVELLGEQYF.

CDR3 loop: CATSRPPIETSDYNEQFF. In DNA, the CDR3 is TGTGCCACCAGCAGACCGCCAATAGAGACTAGCGACTACAATGAGCAGTTCTTC. The V and J genes are TRBV15 and TRBJ2-1; TRBD2 matches at 8 bases. Germline values: CDR1 LNHNV, CDR2 YYDKDF (reference sequence). J lost 3 bases, V lost 2 bases, and 12 bases had no gene match. This CDR3 has 18 residues.